Each of the 20 T cell receptor beta chains below was sequenced from the same sample in a study of identical twins. TCRdb used MiXCR to reprocess the 5' RACE reads, holding one entry per CDR3 protein. The sample carries roughly 770,000 distinct CDR3 sequences, over 15% recorded once. These same data were also listed under a study on T cells expressing NK-cell markers.

Sequencing input: PBMCs. The source is a woman aged 18-35 years in good health.

This chain links TRBV4-3 with TRBJ1-1, with 9 positions matching TRBD1. V trimming: 3 bases; J trimming: 4 bases; junction bases outside the gene matches: 6. Looked up from germline, CDR1 is LGHNA and CDR2 is YSLEER. The CDR3 has 15 residues. The CDR3 here is CASSQGQGMSTEAFF. The CDR3, as DNA: TGCGCCAGCAGCCAGGGACAGGGTATGAGCACTGAAGCTTTCTTT.

The chain couples TRBV10-1 to TRBJ2-7; the match to TRBD2 covers 12 bases. The germline V gene encodes CDR1 WNHNN and CDR2 SYGVQD (reference sequence). The V and J ends lost 5 bases and 6 bases, in that order; junction bases with no gene match: 2. The CDR3 has 13 residues. The CDR3 reads CASSLAGGPEQYF. CDR3 nucleotides: TGCGCCAGCAGTCTAGCGGGAGGGCCCGAGCAGTACTTC.

The CDR3 loop is CAISDRQQETQYF. As DNA, the CDR3 is TGTGCCATCAGTGATCGACAGCAAGAGACCCAGTACTTC. This sequence joins TRBV10-3 and TRBJ2-5; D may be TRBD1 (5 bases). V was cut by 3 bases and J by 2 bases, with 7 bases left in between. The CDR3 has 13 residues. Germline V gene sequence: CDR1 ENHRY, CDR2 SYGVKD.

The rearrangement joins TRBV20-1 to TRBJ2-1; D gene ambiguous. V dropped 3 bases and J dropped 9 bases, with 9 bases sitting between them. Germline V lookup: CDR1 DFQATT, CDR2 SNEGSKA (reference sequence). The CDR3 runs 11 residues. DNA for the CDR3: TGCAGTGCTAGGGGTGGGTTTGAGCAGTTCTTC. Translated, it gives CSARGGFEQFF.

V usage is TRBV6-2 or TRBV6-3 and J usage is TRBJ2-7, with 8 bases that match TRBD1. The CDR3 totals 15 residues. Losses at the gene ends were 4 bases for V and 3 bases for J; bases not matched to a gene: 8. CDR1 MNHEY and CDR2 SVGEGT come from the germline V gene. The CDR3 DNA is TGTGCCAGCAGTTCCCGGACAGGGTGGAACTACGAGCAGTACTTC. This encodes CASSSRTGWNYEQYF.

The genes are TRBV20-1 and TRBJ2-7, with TRBD1 identical over 7 bases. In germline, CDR1 is DFQATT, CDR2 SNEGSKA (reference sequence). The ends lost 6 bases at V and 2 bases at J; junction bases unmatched: 10. The CDR3 spans 14 residues. CDR3 sequence reads: CSAKSGRGTYEQYF. The DNA of the CDR3 is TGCAGTGCCAAGTCCGGCAGGGGGACCTACGAGCAGTACTTC.

V and J are TRBV15 and TRBJ2-7; no definite D call. CDR1 is LNHNV, CDR2 YYDKDF, per germline (reference sequence). The CDR3 totals 14 residues. Trimming removed 2 bases from V and 5 bases from J, with 13 bases in between. CDR3 sequence (DNA): TGTGCCACCAGCAGACCCTTTAAAACGGACGAGCAGTACTTC. Translated, it gives CATSRPFKTDEQYF.

This clonotype was observed many times. This chain links TRBV12-3 or TRBV12-4 with TRBJ1-6; no definite D call. Trimming shortened V by 5 bases and J by 9 bases, and 11 bases separated the two germline ends. This CDR3 spans 13 amino acids. CDR3 region: CASSDLMGSPLHF. The CDR3 DNA reads TGTGCCAGCAGTGATCTCATGGGTTCACCCCTCCACTTT.

This clonotype came up many times. CDR3 in DNA: TGTGCCAGCAACTTCTTAAATTCCGACCGGGAGACCCAGTACTTC. Amino acid sequence: CASNFLNSDRETQYF. V gene TRBV12-3 or TRBV12-4 combines with J gene TRBJ2-5; D gene uncertain. Between the trimmed V and J ends, which lost 7 bases and 5 bases, there was a span of 20 bases. CDR3 length: 15 amino acids.

V and J are TRBV5-1 and TRBJ2-6; D call uncertain. Trimming took off 4 bases at V and 0 bases at J, with 8 bases between the two ends. From germline, CDR1 is SGHRS and CDR2 YFSETQ. CDR3 length: 15 residues. The DNA for the CDR3 is TGCGCCAGCAGCGGTCCCTCCTCTGGGGCCAACGTCCTGACTTTC. This encodes CASSGPSSGANVLTF.

The chain couples TRBV5-1 to TRBJ2-1; 7 bases align to TRBD1. V was pared by 2 bases and J by 2 bases, with 7 bases of the junction left unmatched. The germline gives CDR1 SGHRS, CDR2 YFSETQ. This CDR3 region has 16 residues. The chain's CDR3 is CASSLSTGVAYNEQFF. The CDR3 DNA is TGCGCCAGCAGCTTATCAACAGGGGTAGCCTACAATGAGCAGTTCTTC.

This clonotype has more than one count but fewer than ten. The rearrangement joins TRBV10-3 to TRBJ1-2, with 7 bases lining up with TRBD1. This CDR3 has 14 amino acids. J lost 2 bases, V lost 7 bases, and 7 bases had no gene match. Germline V gene lookup returns CDR1 ENHRY and CDR2 SYGVKD. For the CDR3, the DNA is TGTGCCATCAATGCCCGACAGGGAAACTATGGCTACACCTTC. Its protein product is CAINARQGNYGYTF.

The sample holds a few counts of this clonotype. J is TRBJ2-7 and V is TRBV3-1; D not resolved. The CDR3 is 16 residues long. The germline CDR1 and CDR2 sequences are LGHDT and YNNKEL (reference sequence). The V and J ends lost 1 base and 0 bases respectively, with 13 bases between them. The CDR3 loop reads CASSQAPYVASYEQYF. CDR3 nucleotide sequence: TGTGCCAGCAGCCAAGCTCCCTACGTCGCCTCCTACGAGCAGTACTTC.

This clonotype appeared a few times. The chain recombines TRBV6-1 with TRBJ1-1, with D unresolved. CDR3 length: 14 amino acids. The V end lost 3 bases, the J end lost 1 base, and 9 bases lay between the germline ends. CDR1 is MNHNS and CDR2 is SASEGT in the germline V gene. CDR3 region: CASSDPDRNTEAFF. Here the CDR3 DNA reads TGTGCCAGCAGTGACCCTGACCGGAACACTGAAGCTTTCTTT.

The V and J genes are TRBV11-2 and TRBJ2-7; 8 nucleotides agree with TRBD2. Germline CDR1 and CDR2: SGHAT and FQNNGV. The CDR3 totals 15 residues. J was trimmed by 0 bases and V by 6 bases; bases with no gene match: 7. The CDR3 loop is CASRQFSGSSYEQYF. In DNA, the CDR3 is TGTGCCAGCAGACAATTCAGCGGGAGCTCCTACGAGCAGTACTTC.

The gene calls are TRBV5-1 and TRBJ1-4; possible D gene TRBD1, 6 bases. V lost 4 bases to trimming and J lost 6 bases, with 16 bases between them. Germline V gene sequence: CDR1 SGHRS, CDR2 YFSETQ. This CDR3 has 15 amino acids. The CDR3 is CASSRGAGPYEKLFF. DNA of the CDR3: TGCGCCAGCAGCCGGGGGGCAGGGCCCTATGAAAAACTGTTTTTT.

Ten or more counts support this clonotype. The chain has TRBV7-9 and TRBJ1-2, with D unclear. This CDR3 contains 15 residues. V was trimmed by 5 bases and J by 4 bases, leaving 17 bases between them. Germline values: CDR1 SEHNR, CDR2 FQNEAQ (reference sequence). Here the CDR3 reads CASSRQEVGGYGYTF. CDR3 nucleotides: TGTGCCAGCAGCAGACAAGAGGTGGGAGGCTATGGCTACACCTTC.

J is TRBJ2-1 and V is TRBV18; 10 nucleotides agree with TRBD1. The V and J ends lost 4 bases and 7 bases, in that order; junction bases with no gene match: 7. This CDR3 is 15 amino acids long. Germline CDR1 is KGHSH and CDR2 is LQKENI. CDR3 loop: CASSRGTGEMNEQFF. The CDR3 DNA follows: TGTGCCAGCTCACGCGGGACAGGGGAAATGAATGAGCAGTTCTTC.

This clonotype turned up a few times. The rearrangement links TRBV11-2 to TRBJ2-6; no clear D. Germline CDR1 SGHAT, CDR2 FQNNGV. This CDR3 is built from 16 residues. V was trimmed by 3 bases and J by 0 bases, leaving 9 bases between them. CDR3 region: CASSFPRTSGANVLTF. CDR3 in DNA: TGTGCCAGCAGCTTCCCCCGGACCTCTGGGGCCAACGTCCTGACTTTC. Looking up the rest from reference TRBV11-2 and TRBJ2-6 gives the full variable domain: EAGVAQSPRYKIIEKRQSVAFWCNPISGHATLYWYQQILGQGPKLLIQFQNNGVVDDSQLPKDRFSAERLKGVDSTLKIQPAKLEDSAVYLCASSFPRTSGANVLTFGAGSRLTVL.

This clonotype was counted only a few times. The V and J genes are TRBV10-3 and TRBJ1-1, with 7 bases aligning to TRBD1. Trimming at V came to 5 bases and at J to 3 bases, leaving 6 bases not matched to a gene. This CDR3 is built from 14 residues. Germline V gene sequence: CDR1 ENHRY, CDR2 SYGVKD. CDR3 DNA: TGTGCCATCAGTCAGACAGGGAGGGACACTGAAGCTTTCTTT. The encoded protein is CAISQTGRDTEAFF.